This TCR beta chain appears in the sequencing data of a study of cytomegalovirus exposure and HLA in healthy donors. The study, taken as a whole, reports: The productive fraction for most TCR beta V segments was about 87% or about 30% in an earlier analysis. Confirmation in vitro established that three CMV-associated chains were specific for CMV antigens.

The CDR3 has 14 residues. The junction had 6 bases not matched to a gene; V was cut back by 5 bases and J by 10 bases. Germline V gene lookup returns CDR1 SNHLY and CDR2 FYNNEI. On this clone itself: Its specificity is not known. The sample contains more than one DNA sequence encoding this CDR3.

This PCR relied on a set of 60 Vbeta primers and 13 Jbeta primers. The table came from immunoSEQ multiplex PCR; TCRdb's copy has only in-frame clones and leaves some out. The table lists some 110,000 clones, more than 55% of them singletons. The TCR originated in a man younger than 35 in good health and CMV-seronegative. Input material: PBMCs. V usage is TRBV2 and J usage is TRBJ2-1; the match to TRBD2 covers 12 bases. The CDR3 spells CASSSSGGAGEQFF. CDR3 DNA: TGTGCCAGCAGTTCTAGCGGGGGGGCCGGGGAGCAGTTCTTC. Full variable domain (rest looked up from reference TRBV2 and TRBJ2-1): EPEVTQTPSHQVTQMGQEVILRCVPISNHLYFYWYRQILGQKVEFLVSFYNNEISEKSEIFDDQFSVERPDGSNFTLKIRSTKLEDSAMYFCASSSSGGAGEQFFGPGTRLTVL.